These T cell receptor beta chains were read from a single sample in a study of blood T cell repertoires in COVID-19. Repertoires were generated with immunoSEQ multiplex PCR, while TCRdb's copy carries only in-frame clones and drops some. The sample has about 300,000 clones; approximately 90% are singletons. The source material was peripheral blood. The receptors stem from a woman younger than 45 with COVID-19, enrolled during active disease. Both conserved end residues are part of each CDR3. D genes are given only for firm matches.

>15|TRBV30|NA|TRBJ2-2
CAWHKSGAYTGELFF
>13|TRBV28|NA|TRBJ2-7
CASSISRGYEQYF
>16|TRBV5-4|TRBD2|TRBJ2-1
CASSPKTSGMRNEQFF
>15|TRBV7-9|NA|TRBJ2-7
CASSLGWPGAYEQYF
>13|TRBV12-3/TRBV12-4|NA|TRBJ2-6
CASTYSGANVLTF
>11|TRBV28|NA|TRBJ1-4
CASSLAEKLFF
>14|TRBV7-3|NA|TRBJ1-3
CASSATTSGNTIYF
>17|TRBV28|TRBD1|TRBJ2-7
CASSLSLRDRGQDEQYF
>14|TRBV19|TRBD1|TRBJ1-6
CASGQGRFNSPLHF
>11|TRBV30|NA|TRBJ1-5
CAWDQGEPQHF
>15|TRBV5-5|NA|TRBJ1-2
CASREESGTGGGYTF
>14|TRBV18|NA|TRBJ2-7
CASSPRTESYEQYF
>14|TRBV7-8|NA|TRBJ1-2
CASSLDRWEDGYTF
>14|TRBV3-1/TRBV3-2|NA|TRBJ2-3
CASSNGDLTDTQYF
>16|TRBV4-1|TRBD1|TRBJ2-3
CASSHDREVQGDTQYF
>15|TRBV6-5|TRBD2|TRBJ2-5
CASNGLSGRRETQYF
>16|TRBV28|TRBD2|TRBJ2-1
CASSYLAGGGYNEQFF
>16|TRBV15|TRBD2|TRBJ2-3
CATSLGGLAFADTQYF
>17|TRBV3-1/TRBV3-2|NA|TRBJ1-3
CASSQEAGSPSGNTIYF
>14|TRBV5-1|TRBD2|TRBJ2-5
CASSLAGGLETQYF
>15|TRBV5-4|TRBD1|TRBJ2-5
CASSLAGTGQETQYF
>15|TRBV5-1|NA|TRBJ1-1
CASSLLRTRDTEAFF
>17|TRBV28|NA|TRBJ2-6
CASSFPLPGAGANVLTF
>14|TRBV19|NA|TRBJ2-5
CASSPSPIGETQYF
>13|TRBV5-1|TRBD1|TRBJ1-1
CASRMQGGRKAFF
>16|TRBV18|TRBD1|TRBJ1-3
CASSPPGQNSGNTIYF